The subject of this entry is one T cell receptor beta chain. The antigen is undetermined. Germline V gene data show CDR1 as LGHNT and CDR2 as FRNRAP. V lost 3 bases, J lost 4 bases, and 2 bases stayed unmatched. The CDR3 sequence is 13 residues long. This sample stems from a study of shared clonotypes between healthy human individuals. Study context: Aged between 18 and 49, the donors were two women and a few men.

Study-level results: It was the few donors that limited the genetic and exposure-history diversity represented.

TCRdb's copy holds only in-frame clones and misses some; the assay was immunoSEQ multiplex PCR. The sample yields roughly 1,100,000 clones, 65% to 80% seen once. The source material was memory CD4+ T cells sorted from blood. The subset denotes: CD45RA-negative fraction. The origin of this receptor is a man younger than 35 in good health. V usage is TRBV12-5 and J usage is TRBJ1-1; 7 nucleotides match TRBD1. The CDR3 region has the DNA TGTGCTAGTGGTTTTCAGGGGGGCACTGAAGCTTTCTTT. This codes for CASGFQGGTEAFF.